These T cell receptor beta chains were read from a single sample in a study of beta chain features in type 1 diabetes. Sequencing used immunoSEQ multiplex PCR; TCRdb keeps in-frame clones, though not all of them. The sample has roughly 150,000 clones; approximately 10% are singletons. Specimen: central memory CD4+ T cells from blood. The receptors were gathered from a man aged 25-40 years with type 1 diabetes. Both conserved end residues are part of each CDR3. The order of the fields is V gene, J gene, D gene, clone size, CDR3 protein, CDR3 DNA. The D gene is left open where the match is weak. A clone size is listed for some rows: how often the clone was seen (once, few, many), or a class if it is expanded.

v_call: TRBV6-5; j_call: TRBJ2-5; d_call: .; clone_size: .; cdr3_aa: CASSLQGFQETQYF; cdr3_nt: TGTGCCAGCAGTTTACAGGGCTTCCAAGAGACCCAGTACTTC
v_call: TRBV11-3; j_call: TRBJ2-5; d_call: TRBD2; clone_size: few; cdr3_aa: CASSSGLAGPQETQYF; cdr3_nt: TGTGCCAGCAGCTCGGGACTAGCGGGACCTCAAGAGACCCAGTACTTC
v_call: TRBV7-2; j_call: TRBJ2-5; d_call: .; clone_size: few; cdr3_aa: CASSLGPGQETQYF; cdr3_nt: TGTGCCAGCAGCTTAGGCCCAGGCCAAGAGACCCAGTACTTC
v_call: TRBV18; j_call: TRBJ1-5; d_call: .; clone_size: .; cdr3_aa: CASSPRRTEGKNSNQPQHF; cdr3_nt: TGTGCCAGCTCACCAAGGAGGACAGAAGGGAAGAATAGCAATCAGCCCCAGCATTTT
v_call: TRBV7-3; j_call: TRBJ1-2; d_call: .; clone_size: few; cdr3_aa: CASSSGSNYGYTF; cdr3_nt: TGTGCCAGCAGCTCCGGGTCTAACTATGGCTACACCTTC
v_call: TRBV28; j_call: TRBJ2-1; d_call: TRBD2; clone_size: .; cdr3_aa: CASSLTSGNRNEQFF; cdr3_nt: TGTGCCAGCAGTCTTACTAGCGGGAATAGGAATGAGCAGTTCTTC
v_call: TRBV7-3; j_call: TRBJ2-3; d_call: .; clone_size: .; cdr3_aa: CALIIPPNSVRLTDTQYF; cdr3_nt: TGTGCCCTCATTATACCTCCCAATAGCGTGAGGCTAACAGATACGCAGTATTTT
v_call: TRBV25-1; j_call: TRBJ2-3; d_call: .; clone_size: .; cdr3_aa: CASSATGPYTDTQYF; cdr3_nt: TGTGCCAGCAGTGCCACAGGGCCTTATACAGATACGCAGTATTTT
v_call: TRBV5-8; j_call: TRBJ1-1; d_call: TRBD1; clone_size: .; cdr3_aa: CASTLTGSTEAFF; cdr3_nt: TGTGCCAGCACCCTGACAGGGTCAACTGAAGCTTTCTTT
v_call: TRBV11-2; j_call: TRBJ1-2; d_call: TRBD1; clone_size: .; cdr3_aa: CASSLTRQGNYGYTF; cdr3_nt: TGTGCCAGCAGCTTAACCCGACAGGGCAACTATGGCTACACCTTC
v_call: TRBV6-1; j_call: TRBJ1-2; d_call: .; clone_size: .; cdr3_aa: CASSESGNYGYTF; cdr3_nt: TGTGCCAGCAGTGAGTCAGGGAACTATGGCTACACCTTC